This TCR beta chain appears in the sequencing data of a study of blood T cells in healthy people across ages. Study-level points and caveats: Possibly, changes in expanded clonotypes were confounded because donor CMV status was unknown. The unsorted PBMCs prevented any conclusive comparison of naive versus antigen-experienced cells.

A word on this clonotype: As yet, its antigen is unknown.

V lost 5 bases to trimming and J lost 1 base; unmatched junction nucleotides: 4. Germline CDR1 reads DFQATT; CDR2 reads SNEGSKA (reference sequence). This CDR3 region has 13 residues. Then a second PCR, running about 7 to 11 cycles, was carried out with a sample-barcoded 5' primer and a J-beta primer mix. TCRdb fed the 5' RACE reads into MiXCR, producing one record per CDR3 protein. This sample has hundreds of thousands of distinct CDR3 sequences, with roughly 20% found just once. Each sample yielded at least 6 million isolated PBMCs. The gene calls are TRBV20-1 and TRBJ2-5; 7 positions match TRBD2. Material for sequencing was blood. The clonotype was recovered from a man aged 65 to 79 in good health. This chain's CDR3 is CSAAPSGQETQYF. The CDR3 DNA is TGCAGTGCTGCCCCTAGCGGCCAAGAGACCCAGTACTTC.